Sequencing of this T cell receptor beta chain was carried out in a study of PD-1 blockade in classical Hodgkin lymphoma (dated by TCRdb to the early 2020s). In the study overall: Nivolumab dosing was 3 mg/kg intravenously every 2 weeks, continuing until either disease progression or unacceptable toxicity. To define a peripheral blood immune signature of response to PD-1 blockade in classical Hodgkin lymphoma, the study combined TCR beta sequencing with CyTOF. Study-wide conclusions, independent of this receptor: The study was restricted to a single clinical trial cohort, and the causes of repertoire differences, possibly disease activity or prior therapy, were left undefined. Trial patients achieving complete response had baseline diversity similar to newly diagnosed patients, whereas partial responders and progressors had significantly lower diversity. Baseline TCR diversity was reported as lower in newly diagnosed patients than in healthy donors, and lower still in relapsed/refractory patients. Diversity was lower in patients who began nivolumab less than 1 year after ASCT, so these patients were left out of later analyses to avoid confounding by immune reconstitution. A significant rise by C4D1 was seen in CD4+ but not CD8+ TCR diversity (p=0.0027 vs p=0.16), with the rise being most apparent in complete responders (p=0.02).

Genomic DNA was extracted with the Qiagen DNeasy kit from unsorted PBMCs and from negatively selected CD4+ and CD8+ fractions. TCR beta CDR3 regions were subjected to amplification by immunoSEQ multiplex PCR with primers that anneal to V and J segments. A synthetic immune receptor repertoire was used to minimize amplification bias, and remaining bias was computationally removed after sequencing. The study's own analysis went as follows. Custom Python scripts were used to quantify repertoire diversity as the Shannon entropy index. Unsorted, CD4+ and CD8+ repertoires were analyzed separately, except in combined analyses where CD4+ and CD8+ sequences were merged in silico. A clone was considered expanded if an increase in frequency of at least 2-fold after treatment relative to C1D1 was found, and a pseudocount of 0.5 was applied to clones undetected at baseline. Singleton clones were defined as clones with 0 or 1 copy at C1D1, and non-singleton clones were defined as clones with 2 or more copies. By matching protein sequences in sorted samples from the same patient, clones expanded in unsorted samples were annotated as CD4+, CD8+ or unknown. Diversity changes from C1D1 to C4D1 were tested in paired samples using Wilcoxon tests. Here the immuneACCESS table is served through TCRdb, limited to in-frame sequences with V and J called. Missing clones are a known gap in these copies; in checked studies unresolved V genes cover under half, and the rest lacks a known reason. Clone size and V and J calls were adopted from that table, with D and trimming inferred from the DNA. This sample comprises some 58,000 clones, under 95% of them detected only once. 10% of the sample comes from the top ten.

V sheds 0 bases and J sheds 1 base, leaving 8 bases between their ends. The CDR3 has 15 amino acids, counting the end cysteine and phenylalanine. CDR3 DNA is the only sequence kept; it has 45 bases, read in frame from the first base. CDR1 is given as SGHKS and CDR2 as YYEKEE, both from the germline V gene (reference sequence). Note on this clone: The target of this receptor is not known. The record has no base qualities; no much larger clone is one base away.

What the time point label conveys for this sample: cycle 4 day 1 (C4D1), after less than 7 weeks of nivolumab. Relapse after autologous stem cell transplantation had occurred in all trial patients, and cohorts A, B and C were distinguished by prior brentuximab vedotin exposure. The trial cohort included 55 to 65 patients with relapsed/refractory classical Hodgkin lymphoma, and each patient had a best overall response of complete response, partial response or progressive disease. In the multi-cohort phase II CheckMate 205 trial, trial patients received single-agent nivolumab. An independent review committee assessed best overall response by applying the 2007 International Working Group response criteria. PBMCs from the trial were collected at three points: immediately before nivolumab initiation (C1D1), and during therapy at cycle 2 day 1 and cycle 4 day 1. Peripheral blood was collected in 8 mL Vacutainer Cell Preparation Tubes, from which PBMCs were isolated by centrifugation and then cryopreserved.

This clonotype was sampled from a human donor with classical Hodgkin lymphoma. The specimen was peripheral blood mononuclear cells (PBMCs), collected before the fourth cycle of nivolumab. The chain is assembled from TRBV5-5 and TRBJ1-5, with no confidently assigned D gene. The CDR3 reads as follows: CASSLGPDSNQPQHF. The nucleotide sequence reads TGTGCCAGCAGCTTGGGTCCCGACAGCAATCAGCCCCAGCATTTT. The full variable domain, with segments outside the CDR3 supplied by the reference TRBV5-5 and TRBJ1-5 proteins, appears as DAGVTQSPTHLIKTRGQQVTLRCSPISGHKSVSWYQQVLGQGPQFIFQYYEKEERGRGNFPDRFSARQFPNYSSELNVNALLLGDSALYLCASSLGPDSNQPQHFGDGTRLSIL.